These 31 T cell receptor beta chains originate from one sample sequenced in a study of blood T cell repertoires in COVID-19. Clones were sequenced by immunoSEQ multiplex PCR, and TCRdb holds only the in-frame ones, with some missing. Of around 200,000 clones detected, 80% to 90% appear once; the ten largest clones hold approximately 0.7%. Input material: peripheral blood. All receptors come from a man aged 35-49 years with acute or convalescent COVID-19.

The rearrangement uses TRBV4-1 and TRBJ2-1; possible D gene TRBD2, 5 bases. The germline V and J ends were trimmed by 1 base and 12 bases, with 13 bases remaining between them. Germline lookup yields CDR1 MGHRA and CDR2 YSYEKL. This CDR3 is 13 amino acids long. The CDR3 spells CASSQGGPVGQFF. The CDR3 DNA sequence: TGCGCCAGCAGCCAAGGAGGGCCCGTCGGGCAGTTCTTC.

The V and J genes are TRBV27 and TRBJ1-6; D is uncertain. V lost 5 bases and J lost 7, with 12 bases in between. The CDR3 has 14 residues. Germline lookup yields CDR1 MNHEY and CDR2 SMNVEV (reference sequence). The CDR3 region has the DNA TGTGCCAGCAGTCCACGACGGGGAAATTCACCCCTCCACTTT. This codes for CASSPRRGNSPLHF.

This sequence joins TRBV9 and TRBJ1-2; 8 bases are shared with TRBD1. CDR3 length equals 16 residues. With 0 bases clipped from V and 8 bases from J, the junction kept 12 bases outside the gene matches. Per the germline V gene, CDR1 is SGDLS and CDR2 is YYNGEE. This chain's CDR3 is CASSVVPPGQGEGYTF. The CDR3 DNA sequence: TGTGCCAGCAGCGTAGTACCCCCCGGACAGGGAGAGGGCTACACCTTC.

This chain links TRBV5-1 with TRBJ2-5; the match to TRBD2 covers 7 bases. The germline CDR1 and CDR2 sequences are SGHRS and YFSETQ. The CDR3 consists of 8 residues. V shed 9 bases, J shed 13 bases, and the junction held 3 bases outside the gene matches. The CDR3 reads CATPGGYF. The CDR3 DNA is TGCGCCACCCCGGGGGGGTACTTC.

The rearrangement links TRBV6-5 to TRBJ2-5; 8 nucleotides align to TRBD1. The CDR3 totals 13 residues. Germline CDR1 MNHEY, CDR2 SVGAGI. The trim removed 8 bases at V and 7 bases at J, leaving 9 bases unmatched. This CDR3 is CASGTGASGTQYF. CDR3 DNA sequence: TGTGCCAGCGGGACAGGCGCCTCAGGGACCCAGTACTTC.

The CDR3 DNA follows: TGTGCCAGCAGCCAAGTCGGTAGTGGTACTGAAGCTTTCTTT. This gives the protein CASSQVGSGTEAFF. The V and J genes are TRBV3-1 (or the pseudogene TRBV3-2) and TRBJ1-1; no reliable D call. CDR1 and CDR2 (germline): LGHDT, YNNKEL (reference sequence). CDR3 length equals 14 residues. Trimming shortened V by 1 base and J by 5 bases, and 11 bases separated the two germline ends.

The table lists this clone with a count of one. The chain is built from TRBV19 and TRBJ2-7, with D possibly being TRBD1 (5 bases). The CDR3 consists of 14 residues. Germline values: CDR1 LNHDA, CDR2 SQIVND (reference sequence). Trimming shortened V by 1 base and J by 1 base, and 8 bases separated the two germline ends. The CDR3 here is CASSIASGSYEQYF. The CDR3, as DNA: TGTGCCAGTAGTATAGCGTCAGGGTCCTACGAGCAGTACTTC.

This clone has just one count. At the DNA level, this CDR3 is encoded by other sequences in the same sample as well. The J gene is TRBJ2-6, the V gene TRBV15; D remains ambiguous. Trimming took 0 bases from V and 1 from J, leaving 4 bases between them. This CDR3 is built from 15 residues. Germline CDR1 LNHNV, CDR2 YYDKDF (reference sequence). The CDR3 nucleotides are TGTGCCACCAGCAGAGATCTATCTGGGGCCAACGTCCTGACTTTC. Protein sequence: CATSRDLSGANVLTF.

The chain carries TRBV24-1 and TRBJ1-2; D may be TRBD1 (6 bases). Germline CDR1 and CDR2: KGHDR and SFDVKD. CDR3 length: 11 residues. V lost 7 bases and J 5 bases, leaving 7 bases between the germline ends. This chain's CDR3 is CATSGQYGYTF. The DNA of the CDR3 is TGTGCCACCAGCGGACAGTATGGCTACACCTTC.

The chain links TRBV7-2 to TRBJ2-2; TRBD2 matches at 12 bases. CDR1 and CDR2 from the germline V gene are SGHTA and FQGNSA. V lost 2 bases to trimming and J lost 6 bases; unmatched junction nucleotides: 1. The CDR3 covers 15 residues. In DNA, the CDR3 is TGTGCCAGCAGCTTACTAGCGGGAGGGCCCGGGGAGCTGTTTTTT. This gives the protein CASSLLAGGPGELFF.

This sequence joins TRBV6-6 and TRBJ2-2; D is unclear. The CDR3 is 15 residues long. CDR1 and CDR2 (germline): MNHNY, SVGAGI (reference sequence). Trimming shortened V by 2 bases and J by 4 bases, and 11 bases separated the two germline ends. The DNA for the CDR3 is TGTGCCAGCAGTTACCCGTCGGGTGGCACCGGGGAGCTGTTTTTT. It yields the protein CASSYPSGGTGELFF.

The chain links TRBV5-1 to TRBJ2-1; D may be TRBD2 (5 bases). This CDR3 contains 13 residues. The V gene's germline CDR1 is SGHRS and CDR2 YFSETQ. The V gene lost 4 bases and the J gene lost 9 bases, with 14 bases spanning the gap. The CDR3 sequence is CASSPGSVAEQFF. CDR3 nucleotide sequence: TGCGCCAGCAGCCCAGGTAGCGTGGCTGAGCAGTTCTTC. The variable domain in full, completed from reference TRBV5-1 and TRBJ2-1, reads KAGVTQTPRYLIKTRGQQVTLSCSPISGHRSVSWYQQTPGQGLQFLFEYFSETQRNKGNFPGRFSGRQFSNSRSEMNVSTLELGDSALYLCASSPGSVAEQFFGPGTRLTVL.

This clone was observed once. This chain uses TRBV9 with TRBJ1-2; D call uncertain. The germline V and J ends were trimmed by 1 base and 2 bases, with 6 bases remaining between them. The CDR3 length is 13 residues. Germline CDR1 SGDLS, CDR2 YYNGEE. The CDR3 spells CASSVNTNYGYTF. The CDR3 DNA reads as TGTGCCAGCAGCGTAAACACCAACTATGGCTACACCTTC.

The chain uses TRBV4-1 and TRBJ1-1; D gene uncertain. This CDR3 has 13 residues. Trimming cost V 4 bases and J 4 bases, with 10 bases left between them. Germline lookup yields CDR1 MGHRA and CDR2 YSYEKL. CDR3 region: CASSPSAGTEAFF. As DNA, the CDR3 is TGCGCCAGCAGCCCATCAGCGGGCACTGAAGCTTTCTTT.

V gene TRBV7-2 combines with J gene TRBJ2-3, with 14 positions matching TRBD2. Germline V gene sequence: CDR1 SGHTA, CDR2 FQGNSA. The CDR3 has 14 amino acids. With 4 bases clipped from V and 8 bases from J, the junction kept 2 bases outside the gene matches. In DNA form, the CDR3 reads TGTGCCAGCAGCTCGGGACTAGCGGGGGTTACGCAGTATTTT. Protein: CASSSGLAGVTQYF.

This clone was counted once. This chain links TRBV28 with TRBJ1-4, with D tentatively TRBD1 (6 bases). There are 15 residues in the CDR3. V was cut by 7 bases and J by 5 bases, with 17 bases left in between. In germline, CDR1 is MDHEN, CDR2 SYDVKM. The CDR3 protein is CASNRRDIENEKLFF. The DNA for the CDR3 is TGTGCCAGCAATCGCCGGGACATTGAAAATGAAAAACTGTTTTTT.

This chain connects TRBV5-1 to TRBJ1-4; possible D gene TRBD1, 6 bases. Per the germline V gene, CDR1 is SGHRS and CDR2 is YFSETQ. Trimming removed 0 bases at V and 7 bases at J, with 13 bases between. The CDR3 extends over 15 amino acids. The DNA of the CDR3 is TGCGCCAGCAGCTTGGCCTCACAGGGAAGTGAAAAACTGTTTTTT. Translating gives CASSLASQGSEKLFF.

The chain is built from TRBV5-1 and TRBJ1-4; D remains unclear. CDR3 length equals 17 residues. V lost 1 base to trimming and J lost 4 bases, with 17 bases between them. Germline V gene lookup returns CDR1 SGHRS and CDR2 YFSETQ. CDR3 DNA sequence: TGCGCCAGCAGCTTGAGCAAATCGACAAGCTTTAATGAAAAACTGTTTTTT. This encodes CASSLSKSTSFNEKLFF.

The J gene is TRBJ1-4, the V gene TRBV10-3, with D perhaps matching TRBD1 (6 bases). Trimming took 0 bases from V and 8 from J, leaving 10 bases between them. Germline CDR1 reads ENHRY; CDR2 reads SYGVKD. CDR3 length: 14 residues. CDR3 DNA: TGTGCCATCAGTGAGTCTGGGACACTCGAAAAACTGTTTTTT. As protein: CAISESGTLEKLFF.

The chain combines TRBV6-1 with TRBJ2-7; perhaps TRBD1 as D (6 bases). Germline-derived CDR1 and CDR2 are MNHNS and SASEGT. This CDR3 has 15 amino acids. The V gene lost 2 bases and the J gene lost 4 bases, with 15 bases spanning the gap. CDR3 region: CASSEWSGVVYEQYF. DNA of the CDR3: TGTGCCAGCAGTGAATGGTCAGGGGTAGTATACGAGCAGTACTTC.

V gene TRBV24-1 combines with J gene TRBJ2-1; 8 bases agree with TRBD2. This CDR3 is built from 16 residues. The J segment lost 4 bases and the V segment lost 5 bases, leaving 9 bases of the junction unmatched. Germline CDR1 and CDR2: KGHDR and SFDVKD. Here the CDR3 reads CATSGTSGGLYNEQFF. The CDR3 DNA reads TGTGCCACCAGTGGTACCAGCGGGGGCCTATACAATGAGCAGTTCTTC.

This sequence joins TRBV11-2 and TRBJ2-7; possible D gene TRBD2, 6 bases. The CDR3 is 16 residues long. Germline values: CDR1 SGHAT, CDR2 FQNNGV. Trimming pared 2 bases from V and 0 bases from J, leaving 14 bases between. The CDR3 DNA reads as TGTGCCAGCAGCTTAACGGCGGGGACCCTCTCCTACGAGCAGTACTTC. This gives the protein CASSLTAGTLSYEQYF.

This rearrangement joins TRBV30 to TRBJ1-1; D remains ambiguous. Germline loops: CDR1 GTSNPN, CDR2 SVGIG (reference sequence). This CDR3 comprises 12 residues. Trimming removed 4 bases from V and 5 bases from J, with 11 bases in between. This chain's CDR3 is CAWKTGPTEAFF. The CDR3, as DNA: TGTGCCTGGAAAACGGGTCCAACTGAAGCTTTCTTT.

The V and J genes are TRBV3-1 (or the pseudogene TRBV3-2) and TRBJ2-6; 9 bases match TRBD1. This CDR3 comprises 18 residues. Germline assignment: CDR1 LGHDT and CDR2 YNNKEL (reference sequence). The V and J ends lost 1 base and 0 bases, in that order; junction bases with no gene match: 4. The CDR3 spells CASSQAGQGGSGANVLTF. CDR3 coding DNA: TGTGCCAGCAGCCAAGCGGGACAGGGAGGCTCTGGGGCCAACGTCCTGACTTTC.

This chain links TRBV19 with TRBJ2-7, with 7 bases aligning to TRBD2. The germline V gene has CDR1 LNHDA and CDR2 SQIVND (reference sequence). Trimming took 5 bases from V and 3 from J; bases not matched to a gene: 4. The CDR3 runs to 13 residues. CDR3 residues: CASSPSGLYEQYF. The CDR3 nucleotides read TGTGCCAGTAGTCCTAGCGGCCTCTACGAGCAGTACTTC.

In its sample, this clone was seen once. This chain connects TRBV5-1 to TRBJ2-1; tentative D call: TRBD1 (5 bases). CDR3 size: 14 residues. Germline-derived CDR1 and CDR2 are SGHRS and YFSETQ. The V and J ends lost 5 bases and 3 bases respectively, with 12 bases between them. CDR3 coding DNA: TGCGCCAGCAGTAACGAGGACAACTACAATGAGCAGTTCTTC. Translated: CASSNEDNYNEQFF.

The chain is built from TRBV13 and TRBJ2-2; 9 bases align to TRBD2. Germline-derived CDR1 and CDR2 are PRHDT and FYEKMQ (reference sequence). With 4 bases clipped from V and 1 base from J, the junction kept 10 bases outside the gene matches. This CDR3 is 18 amino acids long. The CDR3 region is CASSWMPLAGVNTGELFF. CDR3 nucleotide sequence: TGTGCCAGCAGCTGGATGCCCTTAGCGGGGGTGAACACCGGGGAGCTGTTTTTT.

This clone was detected once. Here the CDR3 DNA reads TGTGCCAGCAGCTTAGGGGATGGGAGGGGAAATCAGCCCCAGCATTTT. Translating it yields CASSLGDGRGNQPQHF. This chain uses TRBV7-9 with TRBJ1-5; maybe TRBD1 (5 bases). The germline V gene has CDR1 SEHNR and CDR2 FQNEAQ (reference sequence). CDR3 length equals 16 residues. With 1 base removed from V and 4 bases from J, the gap between germline ends came to 14 bases.

The chain couples TRBV7-2 to TRBJ2-3; no clear D gene. Germline lookup yields CDR1 SGHTA and CDR2 FQGNSA. V lost 3 bases to trimming and J lost 6 bases, with 10 bases between them. This CDR3 spans 13 amino acids. The CDR3 bases are TGTGCCAGCAGCTTTGGAGCAGAGGATACGCAGTATTTT. Translation: CASSFGAEDTQYF.

This chain uses TRBV5-1 with TRBJ2-7, with 7 bases identical to TRBD1. With 3 bases clipped from V and 5 bases from J, the junction kept 11 bases outside the gene matches. Germline loops: CDR1 SGHRS, CDR2 YFSETQ. This CDR3 is 15 amino acids long. The CDR3 sequence is CASSSTNPGQHEQYF. The DNA of the CDR3 is TGCGCCAGCAGCTCAACTAATCCGGGACAGCACGAGCAGTACTTC.

The chain couples TRBV7-9 to TRBJ2-5, with D possibly matching TRBD2 (6 bases). Trimming took off 2 bases at V and 3 bases at J, with 7 bases between the two ends. From germline, CDR1 is SEHNR and CDR2 FQNEAQ (reference sequence). The CDR3 contains 13 residues. Here the CDR3 DNA reads TGTGCCAGCAGCTTAACGGGGGAAGAGACCCAGTACTTC. Translated, it gives CASSLTGEETQYF. The full variable domain, completed using reference TRBV7-9 and TRBJ2-5, is DTGVSQNPRHKITKRGQNVTFRCDPISEHNRLYWYRQTLGQGPEFLTYFQNEAQLEKSRLLSDRFSAERPKGSFSTLEIQRTEQGDSAMYLCASSLTGEETQYFGPGTRLLVL.